This is a list of T cell receptor beta chains from one sample in a study of T cell repertoires in cytomegalovirus infection. Each CDR3 protein is one row after TCRdb ran MiXCR on the reads. The sample lists around 530,000 distinct CDR3 sequences; approximately 15% were seen once. Sequences were obtained from CD8+ T cells from PBMCs. All receptors come from a human donor in good health (CMV status not recorded). Some clones in this sample may be carry-over from other donors' samples. Both conserved end residues are part of each CDR3. A D gene is named only where the DNA matches it firmly. A clone size is listed for some rows: how often the clone was seen (once, few, many), or a class if it is expanded.

D gene,V gene,J gene,clone size,CDR3 DNA,CDR3 protein
NA,TRBV29-1,TRBJ1-2,NA,TGCAGCGTTGAAGATGGGGGCAGCACCTTCTATGTTTACACCTTC,CSVEDGGSTFYVYTF
NA,TRBV12-3/TRBV12-4,TRBJ1-1,many,TGTGCCAGCAGTTTAAACGGTGGGGGCACTGAAGCTTTCTTT,CASSLNGGGTEAFF
NA,TRBV10-3,TRBJ1-5,few,TGTGCCATCAGTGTCGGGGGTAGCAATCAGCCCCAGCATTTT,CAISVGGSNQPQHF
NA,TRBV12-3/TRBV12-4,TRBJ2-1,few,TGTGCCAGCAGTGGGCCGGGAGTCATATCCTACAATGAGCAGTTCTTC,CASSGPGVISYNEQFF
TRBD1,TRBV29-1,TRBJ1-2,NA,TGCAGCGCCCTGGACAGGGGGCTTGACTATGGCTACACCTTC,CSALDRGLDYGYTF
TRBD1,TRBV30,TRBJ2-1,many,TGTGCCTGGAGTCCCGGGACAGGCATTTACAATGAGCAGTTCTTC,CAWSPGTGIYNEQFF
NA,TRBV27,TRBJ1-2,few,TGTGCCAGCAGTTTATCCGGGTCCCATGGCTACACCTTC,CASSLSGSHGYTF
TRBD2,TRBV27,TRBJ2-7,few,TGTGCCAGCAGTTTATCGCGAGTAGCGGGGGTTGCCACCTACGAGCAGTACTTC,CASSLSRVAGVATYEQYF
NA,TRBV24-1,TRBJ2-3,once,TGTGCCACGACCGGAGGATACACAGATACGCAGTATTTT,CATTGGYTDTQYF
TRBD2,TRBV7-3,TRBJ2-2,few,TGTGCCAGCAGCTCACTAGCGGGAGGGCCCCCCACCGGGGAGCTGTTTTTT,CASSSLAGGPPTGELFF
NA,TRBV27,TRBJ2-1,many,TGTGCCAGCAGTTCCACGGGAAACTACAATGAGCAGTTCTTC,CASSSTGNYNEQFF
NA,TRBV7-9,TRBJ1-1,few,TGTGCCAGCAGCCCGCGGGACAAGTACTCGACTGAAGCTTTCTTT,CASSPRDKYSTEAFF
NA,TRBV20-1,TRBJ2-7,NA,TGCAGTGCTAGAGAGACGGTCTCCTACGAGCAGTACTTC,CSARETVSYEQYF
NA,TRBV27,TRBJ2-2,many,TGTGCCAGCAGTTTCTCCCTACTTCCTCAACTTTCGAACACCGGGGAGCTGTTTTTT,CASSFSLLPQLSNTGELFF
TRBD1,TRBV27,TRBJ2-7,many,TGTGCCAGCAGCCTCGGGACAGGGTCCTACGAGCAGTACTTC,CASSLGTGSYEQYF
NA,TRBV5-4,TRBJ1-1,few,TGTGCCAGCAGCCCGGGAGTGGGGGGCACTGAAGCTTTCTTT,CASSPGVGGTEAFF
NA,TRBV11-2,TRBJ1-5,few,TGTGCCAGCAGCTTAGATCTGGGCCGGCCCCAGCATTTT,CASSLDLGRPQHF
NA,TRBV12-3/TRBV12-4,TRBJ2-3,NA,TGTGCCAGCAGTTATGGCGCGACAGATACGCAGAATTTT,CASSYGATDTQNF
NA,TRBV28,TRBJ1-1,many,TGTGCCAGCAGTTACAGGGCGGGGACTGAAGCTTTCTTT,CASSYRAGTEAFF
NA,TRBV7-6,TRBJ2-1,many,TGTGCCAGCAGCCCCTCCCGCAATGAGCAGTTCTTC,CASSPSRNEQFF
TRBD1,TRBV7-3,TRBJ2-1,many,TGTGCCAGCAGCCCCTTTCGACAGGGGGGAAACGATGAGCAGTTCTTC,CASSPFRQGGNDEQFF
NA,TRBV27,TRBJ2-5,NA,TGTGCCAGCAGTTTATCTGGGTCTGAAGAGACCCAGTACTTC,CASSLSGSEETQYF
NA,TRBV27,TRBJ2-7,few,TGTGCCAGCAGTTTATCGATGGACAGTTCTGGGGAGCAGTACTTC,CASSLSMDSSGEQYF
NA,TRBV27,TRBJ2-7,NA,TGTGCCAGCAGTCCGTCAGGCAGGGGGGAACAGTACTTC,CASSPSGRGEQYF
NA,TRBV3-1,TRBJ2-5,NA,TGTGCCAGCAGCCCGAGTGGACAGCCCCAAGAGACCCAGTACTTC,CASSPSGQPQETQYF
NA,TRBV7-9,TRBJ1-5,few,TGTGCCAGCAGCTTCGAAGGGAAATCTAGCAATCAGCCCCAGCATTTT,CASSFEGKSSNQPQHF
NA,TRBV25-1,TRBJ1-1,many,TGTGCCAGCTCGTTTCTTGTTTCCACTGAAGCTTTCTTT,CASSFLVSTEAFF
TRBD1,TRBV27,TRBJ1-1,few,TGTGCCAGCAGTCTTACACTGACAGGGCCTCCGGCTTTCTTT,CASSLTLTGPPAFF
NA,TRBV2,TRBJ2-7,NA,TGTGCCAACTATCTTCGGGACACCACCTACGAGCAGTACTTC,CANYLRDTTYEQYF
TRBD1,TRBV9,TRBJ1-2,NA,TGTGCCAGCAGCGTAGCCAAGGGGGCCTATGGCTACACCTTC,CASSVAKGAYGYTF
TRBD1,TRBV20-1,TRBJ2-7,NA,TGCAGTGCTGCCAGCTCGGACAGGGTGATCCTCTCCTACGAGCAGTACTTC,CSAASSDRVILSYEQYF